This entry features one T cell receptor (beta chain) sequence. 60 Vbeta and 13 Jbeta primers were used in PCR. This table comes from immunoSEQ multiplex PCR, and its TCRdb copy is limited to in-frame clones, with some not included. The profile shows around 95,000 clones, under 85% of them singletons. This entry is derived from a study of cytomegalovirus exposure and HLA in healthy donors. The length of the CDR3 is 11 residues. Trimming cost V 5 bases and J 2 bases, with 3 bases left between them. Germline V lookup: CDR1 SNHLY, CDR2 FYNNEI. The sample was PBMCs. The V gene is TRBV2, the J gene TRBJ2-5; no clear D gene. The sequence derives from a middle-aged woman in good health and CMV-seropositive. The CDR3 sequence is CASSPQETQYF. The DNA of the CDR3 is TGTGCCAGCAGTCCGCAAGAGACCCAGTACTTC.